The next 19 T cell receptor beta chains were all read from a single sample in a study of kidney transplant recipient with SARS-CoV-2 infection (dated by TCRdb to the early 2020s). Sequencing instrument: Illumina MiSeq. In-frame beta chains were kept once TCRdb had trimmed the public reads at Q25 with fastp and called clones with MiXCR. Rows with a matching CDR3 protein are joined into one entry that keeps the most common DNA and genes. The sample includes fewer than 250,000 distinct CDR3 sequences, with under 35% observed a single time. The ten largest make up under 7.5% of the sample. Read against the paper, the sample's time point label means: pre-pandemic baseline sample and day 111 after first positive SARS-CoV-2 test. The source was a blood sample, collected at baseline and between days 110 and 120 from a kidney transplant recipient. All receptors derive from a male patient between 25 and 40 years old who had COVID-19 and was a kidney transplant recipient. After a transplant, some of the T cells may come from the graft donor.

This clonotype was seen at least ten times. The gene calls are TRBV7-9 and TRBJ1-3; 9 bases match TRBD1. CDR1 and CDR2 (germline): SEHNR, FQNEAQ (reference sequence). With 5 bases clipped from V and 1 base from J, the junction kept 6 bases outside the gene matches. The length of the CDR3 is 16 residues. CDR3 amino acids: CASSPRDRVSGNTIYF. CDR3 in DNA: TGTGCCAGCAGCCCTCGGGACAGGGTGTCTGGAAACACCATATATTTT.

The chain couples TRBV6-5 to TRBJ2-1; 7 nucleotides agree with TRBD2. The germline V gene encodes CDR1 MNHEY and CDR2 SVGAGI. The ends lost 8 bases at V and 12 bases at J; junction bases unmatched: 7. This CDR3 has 11 amino acids. The CDR3 protein is CASQVGGRQFF. The CDR3 nucleotides read TGTGCCAGCCAGGTGGGCGGGAGGCAGTTCTTC.

For this clonotype: Just one base apart from a much larger clone, this may be a read error. The chain has TRBV4-1 and TRBJ1-6, with D unresolved. CDR3 length: 17 residues. Germline values: CDR1 MGHRA, CDR2 YSYEKL. The CDR3 spells CVSSFRNSGGENSPLHF. CDR3 in DNA: TGCGTCAGCAGCTTCCGAAACTCCGGCGGGGAGAATTCACCCCTCCACTTT.

This clonotype was seen many times. The chain uses TRBV12-3 or TRBV12-4 and TRBJ1-2; D is ambiguous. The CDR3 loop spans 17 amino acids. Trimming left V 3 bases short and J 4 bases short, with 21 bases between. CDR3 sequence: CASSFTPTAGKTYGYTF. The CDR3, as DNA: TGTGCCAGCAGTTTTACCCCCACAGCAGGAAAGACCTATGGCTACACCTTC.

This clonotype showed up just once. This may be a read error: a much more frequent sequence differs by one nucleotide. CDR3 loop: CASSRLGGGLHF. In nucleotides, the CDR3 is TGTGCCAGCAGCCGCCTAGGGGGAGGCCTCCACTTT. V usage is TRBV14 and J usage is TRBJ1-6, with D maybe TRBD1 (6 bases). CDR3 size: 12 residues. Between the trimmed V and J ends, which lost 4 bases and 15 bases, there was a span of 13 bases. CDR1 SGHDN and CDR2 FVKESK come from the germline V gene.

This clonotype was detected many times. The chain is built from TRBV6-5 and TRBJ2-1, with 8 bases lining up with TRBD1. The V segment lost 6 bases and the J segment 2 bases; nucleotides outside the gene matches: 3. Germline CDR1 and CDR2: MNHEY and SVGAGI. CDR3 size: 14 residues. DNA of the CDR3: TGTGCCAGCAGGCTACAGGGGGCCTACAATGAGCAGTTCTTC. Translated, it gives CASRLQGAYNEQFF.

Turning to this clonotype: This may stem from a read error, because a much larger clone lies one nucleotide away. The chain combines TRBV7-2 with TRBJ2-1, with D tentatively TRBD1 or TRBD2 (5 bases each). V lost 4 bases, J lost 6 bases, and 22 bases lay in between. Germline CDR1 SGHTA, CDR2 FQGNSA. This CDR3 has 17 residues. The CDR3 DNA follows: TGTGCCAGCAGCTCCCAATATTGGCTAGTGGGGGTCAATGAGCAGTTCTTC. Amino acid sequence: CASSSQYWLVGVNEQFF. Variable domain in full (rest from reference TRBV7-2 and TRBJ2-1): GAGVSQSPSNKVTEKGKDVELRCDPISGHTALYWYRQSLGQGLEFLIYFQGNSAPDKSGLPSDRFSAERTGGSVSTLTIQRTQQEDSAVYLCASSSQYWLVGVNEQFFGPGTRLTVL.

Comments on this clonotype: A read error is possible here, since a much larger clone lies one base away. This chain links TRBV28 with TRBJ2-7; 11 bases match TRBD1. Germline assignment: CDR1 MDHEN and CDR2 SYDVKM. CDR3 length: 16 amino acids. The CDR3: CASGSRGDRGAYKQYV. The CDR3 DNA reads TGTGCCAGCGGTTCCCGTGGGGACAGGGGGGCCTACAAGCAGTACGTC.

In the case of this clonotype: The junction and the germline gene differ at one end; a read error may be behind it. The V and J genes are TRBV15 and TRBJ2-3; a possible D gene is TRBD1 (5 bases). This CDR3 spans 13 amino acids. Germline assignment: CDR1 LNHNV and CDR2 YYDKDF (reference sequence). The CDR3 DNA reads as TGTGCCACCGGCAGAAATAAAGGGGATGCGCAGTATTTT. This codes for CATGRNKGDAQYF. Looking up the rest from reference TRBV15 and TRBJ2-3 gives the full variable domain: DAMVIQNPRYQVTQFGKPVTLSCSQTLNHNVMYWYQQKSSQAPKLLFHYYDKDFNNEADTPDNFQSRRPNTSFCFLDIRSPGLGDTAMYLCATGRNKGDAQYFGPGTRLTVL.

Details on this clonotype: Being one base from a much bigger clone, this may be a read error. The gene calls are TRBV3-1 and TRBJ2-7; the D is unclear. With 1 base removed from V and 2 bases from J, the gap between germline ends came to 3 bases. This CDR3 is 12 amino acids long. Germline-derived CDR1 and CDR2 are LGHDT and YNNKEL (reference sequence). CDR3 in DNA: TGTGCCAGCAGCCAAGTTCCCTACGAGCAGTACTTC. This encodes CASSQVPYEQYF.

Only one count was recorded for this clonotype. With a much larger clone just one base away, this may be a read error. The V gene is TRBV7-8, the J gene TRBJ1-3; D is undetermined. This CDR3 has 16 residues. CDR1 is SGHVS and CDR2 is FQNEAQ in the germline V gene. Written as DNA, the CDR3 is TGTGCCAGCAGGGCGGAGGGCCGTGCGGGAGGTAACACCACATATTTT. Its protein product is CASRAEGRAGGNTTYF.

The J gene is TRBJ1-4, the V gene TRBV9; maybe TRBD1 (6 bases). Trimming pared 7 bases from V and 8 bases from J, leaving 21 bases between. There are 15 residues in the CDR3. Germline assignment: CDR1 SGDLS and CDR2 YYNGEE. DNA for the CDR3: TGTGCCAGCGGCCCCAGGAGAGGAGGGACAGAAAAACTGTTTTTT. Its protein is CASGPRRGGTEKLFF.

This clonotype was observed at least ten times. The chain employs TRBV23-1 and TRBJ1-2; no clear D. TRBV23-1 belongs to the ORF category, with a function that is uncertain. The V end was cut by 5 bases, the J end by 4 bases, with 23 bases between. The CDR3 sequence is 17 residues long. The CDR3 protein is CASSVAWLRRKTYGYTF. CDR3 bases: TGCGCCAGCAGTGTAGCGTGGCTACGCAGAAAGACCTATGGCTACACCTTC.

There are many counts of this clonotype. The CDR3 reads CASSKGSLRLDEQFF. CDR3 coding DNA: TGTGCCAGCAGCAAAGGGTCCCTGAGGTTGGATGAGCAGTTCTTC. This chain connects TRBV21-1 to TRBJ2-1; TRBD1, the table's D call, lacks a check against the DNA. TRBV21-1 is annotated as a pseudogene. This CDR3 spans 15 amino acids.

This clonotype came up a few times. The chain links TRBV5-6 to TRBJ2-1, with D possibly TRBD2 on 6 matching bases. V was clipped by 5 bases and J by 0 bases, with 6 bases between them. The CDR3 extends over 13 amino acids. Germline CDR1 SGHDT, CDR2 YYEEEE. DNA of the CDR3: TGTGCCAGCAGGACTAGCTCCTACAATGAGCAGTTCTTC. Protein sequence: CASRTSSYNEQFF.

This clonotype was detected ten times or more. The rearrangement joins TRBV5-8 to TRBJ1-2; no reliable D call. Germline V gene sequence: CDR1 SGHTS, CDR2 YDEGEE. The V and J ends lost 7 bases and 4 bases respectively, with 23 bases between them. This CDR3 is 16 amino acids long. CDR3 sequence reads: CASGNHHPRKTYGYTF. CDR3 coding DNA: TGTGCCAGCGGTAATCATCATCCACGAAAGACCTATGGCTACACCTTC.

The table lists this clonotype with many counts. The chain is built from TRBV7-3 and TRBJ2-7; possibly TRBD2 for D (5 bases). V lost 6 bases and J lost 0, with 12 bases in between. CDR3 length: 14 amino acids. Germline V gene sequence: CDR1 SGHTA, CDR2 FQGTGA. In DNA, the CDR3 is TGTGCCAGCAGACCGAGCGGTACCTCCTACGAGCAGTACTTC. It specifies CASRPSGTSYEQYF.

The chain recombines TRBV5-6 with TRBJ1-2; D unresolved. With 7 bases removed from V and 4 bases from J, the gap between germline ends came to 23 bases. CDR1 is SGHDT and CDR2 is YYEEEE in the germline V gene. The CDR3 length is 16 residues. DNA of the CDR3: TGTGCCAGCTTTTTTCGCAATAGTCGAAAGACCTATGGCTACACCTTC. Protein sequence: CASFFRNSRKTYGYTF.

Concerning this clonotype itself: It may be a read error: a sequence one base away is much more abundant. The chain uses TRBV6-2 or TRBV6-3 and TRBJ1-2; D is uncertain. V was clipped by 5 bases and J by 4 bases, with 23 bases between them. Per the germline V gene, CDR1 is MNHEY and CDR2 is SVGEGT. The CDR3 is 17 residues long. CDR3 coding DNA: TGTGCCAGCAGTGTAAGGAACTGCATCGGAAAGACCTATGGCTACACCTTC. This encodes CASSVRNCIGKTYGYTF.